Following are 17 T cell receptor beta chains from one sample sequenced in a study of shared clonotypes between healthy human individuals. The data were produced by immunoSEQ multiplex PCR, yet TCRdb's version contains in-frame clones alone and is incomplete. The table has some 1,600,000 clones, 95% to 99% seen once. The sample was naive CD4+ T cells sorted from blood. Subset defined: CD45RA+ positively selected. Receptors originate from a man younger than 40 in good health.

Here the CDR3 DNA reads TGCGCCAGCAGCTTGGACCAGGGAACCTACGAGCAGTACTTC. Its translation is CASSLDQGTYEQYF. This chain joins TRBV5-1 and TRBJ2-7, with D maybe TRBD1 (5 bases). CDR3 length equals 14 residues. Germline loops: CDR1 SGHRS, CDR2 YFSETQ. V shed 0 bases and J shed 2 bases, with 9 bases lying between them.

The chain couples TRBV5-4 to TRBJ2-3, with D hard to call. Germline CDR1 SGHNT, CDR2 YYREEE (reference sequence). The CDR3 runs 15 residues. Trimming took 2 bases from V and 3 from J, leaving 13 bases between them. CDR3: CASSLSEDPTDTQYF. The CDR3 nucleotides read TGTGCCAGCAGCTTAAGCGAAGATCCAACAGATACGCAGTATTTT.

The CDR3 DNA reads as TGTGCCAGCAGCTTGAGTTTATATCGGCGCTCGGGGACTGAAGCTTTCTTT. Its protein product is CASSLSLYRRSGTEAFF. The V call is TRBV11-2, the J call TRBJ1-1; D gene unclear. V was cut by 3 bases and J by 5 bases, with 22 bases left in between. CDR1 is SGHAT and CDR2 is FQNNGV in the germline V gene. The CDR3 totals 17 residues.

The V call is TRBV5-8, the J call TRBJ2-2; 11 bases match TRBD1. This CDR3 spans 15 amino acids. With 5 bases clipped from V and 6 bases from J, the junction kept 6 bases outside the gene matches. Germline CDR1 is SGHTS and CDR2 is YDEGEE. The CDR3 spells CASSPGTGGPGELFF. The CDR3 DNA is TGTGCCAGCAGTCCCGGGACAGGGGGGCCCGGGGAGCTGTTTTTT.

This chain joins TRBV28 and TRBJ2-5, with 8 bases aligning to TRBD1. CDR3 size: 14 residues. V shed 5 bases and J 4 bases; nucleotides not matched to a gene: 6. The germline gives CDR1 MDHEN, CDR2 SYDVKM. This CDR3 is CASSLPGQAETQYF. The CDR3 bases are TGTGCCAGCAGTCTGCCGGGACAGGCAGAGACCCAGTACTTC.

The J gene is TRBJ2-7, the V gene TRBV9; the match to TRBD2 covers 8 bases. CDR3 length: 15 residues. V lost 4 bases, J lost 4 bases, and 10 bases stayed unmatched. Per the germline V gene, CDR1 is SGDLS and CDR2 is YYNGEE. CDR3 coding DNA: TGTGCCAGCAGCCCTCACGGGAGGGCCGGGTACGAGCAGTACTTC. It is translated as CASSPHGRAGYEQYF. Full variable domain (outside the CDR3, taken from reference TRBV9 and TRBJ2-7): DSGVTQTPKHLITATGQRVTLRCSPRSGDLSVYWYQQSLDQGLQFLIQYYNGEERAKGNILERFSAQQFPDLHSELNLSSLELGDSALYFCASSPHGRAGYEQYFGPGTRLTVT.

The chain links TRBV5-4 to TRBJ1-4; maybe TRBD1 (5 bases). Trimming pared 3 bases from V and 5 bases from J, leaving 17 bases between. The CDR3 runs 16 residues. CDR1 and CDR2 from the germline V gene are SGHNT and YYREEE (reference sequence). The CDR3 bases are TGTGCCAGCAGCTCGAGCCCGGGACGGCGAAATGAAAAACTGTTTTTT. Protein sequence: CASSSSPGRRNEKLFF.

CDR3 coding DNA: TGTGCCAGCTCACCACCGGGGGAGAAGTTCAATGAGCAGTTCTTC. Its protein is CASSPPGEKFNEQFF. The gene calls are TRBV18 and TRBJ2-1, with D tentatively TRBD1 or TRBD2 (5 bases each). The CDR3 is made up of 15 amino acids. V lost 0 bases to trimming and J lost 6 bases, with 12 bases between them. Germline CDR1 KGHSH, CDR2 LQKENI.

V usage is TRBV18 and J usage is TRBJ2-5, with unresolved D. CDR3 length equals 16 residues. CDR1 is KGHSH and CDR2 is LQKENI in the germline V gene. V was trimmed by 3 bases and J by 1 base, leaving 15 bases between them. The CDR3 spells CASSPLWGRLQETQYF. The DNA for the CDR3 is TGTGCCAGCTCACCCCTCTGGGGAAGACTCCAAGAGACCCAGTACTTC.

The chain combines TRBV7-2 with TRBJ2-7, with D tentatively TRBD1 (5 bases). The V end lost 5 bases, the J end lost 7 bases, and 12 bases lay between the germline ends. CDR1 SGHTA and CDR2 FQGNSA come from the germline V gene. The CDR3 sequence is 12 residues long. The CDR3 here is CASSPPPGEQYF. The CDR3 coding sequence is TGTGCCAGCAGCCCCCCCCCAGGGGAGCAGTACTTC.

This clone showed up just a few times. Additional DNA sequences in this sample encode the identical CDR3. The rearrangement joins TRBV7-9 to TRBJ2-3; the D is unclear. Trimming left V 0 bases short and J 6 bases short, with 1 base between. Germline V gives CDR1 SEHNR, CDR2 FQNEAQ (reference sequence). The CDR3 consists of 11 residues. The DNA for the CDR3 is TGTGCCAGCAGCTTAGCGGATACGCAGTATTTT. It specifies CASSLADTQYF. The whole variable domain, remainder taken from reference TRBV7-9 and TRBJ2-3, is DTGVSQNPRHKITKRGQNVTFRCDPISEHNRLYWYRQTLGQGPEFLTYFQNEAQLEKSRLLSDRFSAERPKGSFSTLEIQRTEQGDSAMYLCASSLADTQYFGPGTRLTVL.

The chain is built from TRBV30 and TRBJ2-7; 9 bases agree with TRBD2. J was trimmed by 5 bases and V by 0 bases; bases with no gene match: 11. Germline loops: CDR1 GTSNPN, CDR2 SVGIG (reference sequence). This CDR3 has 16 amino acids. The CDR3: CAWSVVGSLAGNEQYF. CDR3 coding DNA: TGTGCCTGGAGTGTTGTCGGGTCGCTAGCGGGGAACGAGCAGTACTTC. The full variable domain, completed using reference TRBV30 and TRBJ2-7, is SQTIHQWPATLVQPVGSPLSLECTVEGTSNPNLYWYRQAAGRGLQLLFYSVGIGQISSEVPQNLSASRPQDRQFILSSKKLLLSDSGFYLCAWSVVGSLAGNEQYFGPGTRLTVT.

The V and J genes are TRBV5-1 and TRBJ2-7; D gene ambiguous. The CDR3 runs 11 residues. Trimming shortened V by 3 bases and J by 6 bases, and 7 bases separated the two germline ends. Germline values: CDR1 SGHRS, CDR2 YFSETQ. Written as DNA, the CDR3 is TGCGCCAGCAGCTCTTTGGGCGAGCAGTACTTC. The encoded protein is CASSSLGEQYF. Filled out from reference TRBV5-1 and TRBJ2-7, the complete variable domain reads KAGVTQTPRYLIKTRGQQVTLSCSPISGHRSVSWYQQTPGQGLQFLFEYFSETQRNKGNFPGRFSGRQFSNSRSEMNVSTLELGDSALYLCASSSLGEQYFGPGTRLTVT.

As for this clone: One end of the junction is discordant with germline, which a read error may explain. The chain employs TRBV14 and TRBJ2-7; D might be TRBD1 (6 bases). Per the germline V gene, CDR1 is SGHDN and CDR2 is FVKESK. The CDR3 is 13 amino acids. The CDR3 loop is CASSQGVRTGQHF. The CDR3 DNA is TGTGCCAGCAGCCAAGGCGTTCGAACAGGGCAGCACTTC.

The V and J genes are TRBV7-9 and TRBJ1-1; the D is unclear. CDR3 length equals 12 residues. Trimming took off 0 bases at V and 7 bases at J, with 6 bases between the two ends. Germline V gene sequence: CDR1 SEHNR, CDR2 FQNEAQ (reference sequence). In DNA, the CDR3 is TGTGCCAGCAGCTTAGCACAGTTTGAAGCTTTCTTT. It encodes CASSLAQFEAFF.

The chain is built from TRBV7-2 and TRBJ2-4, with D perhaps matching TRBD1 (6 bases). The V gene lost 4 bases and the J gene lost 0 bases, with 19 bases spanning the gap. CDR1 is SGHTA and CDR2 is FQGNSA in the germline V gene. The CDR3 has 18 residues. This CDR3 is CASSWGPRVVLAKNIQYF. As DNA, the CDR3 is TGTGCCAGCAGCTGGGGGCCGAGGGTGGTGCTAGCCAAAAACATTCAGTACTTC. The variable domain in full, completed from reference TRBV7-2 and TRBJ2-4, reads GAGVSQSPSNKVTEKGKDVELRCDPISGHTALYWYRQSLGQGLEFLIYFQGNSAPDKSGLPSDRFSAERTGGSVSTLTIQRTQQEDSAVYLCASSWGPRVVLAKNIQYFGAGTRLSVL.

The chain is built from TRBV1 and TRBJ2-7. TRBV1 is listed as a pseudogene. This CDR3 comprises 11 residues. CDR3 region: CTSSPWTEQYF. The CDR3 DNA reads as TGCACCAGCAGCCCCTGGACCGAGCAGTACTTC.